Below are 11 T cell receptor beta chains sequenced from a single sample in a study of blood T cell repertoires in COVID-19. Here immunoSEQ multiplex PCR was the method, and the copy in TCRdb shows in-frame clones only, minus some. The sample has about 150,000 clones; about four fifths are singletons. Sequencing was carried out using peripheral blood. The receptors were gathered from a woman over 75 with acute or convalescent COVID-19.

In this sample, this clone turned up once. J is TRBJ2-7 and V is TRBV11-2, with D tentatively TRBD2 (5 bases). Between the trimmed V and J ends, which lost 1 base and 2 bases, there was a span of 6 bases. From germline, CDR1 is SGHAT and CDR2 FQNNGV. The CDR3 extends over 13 amino acids. CDR3 region: CASSLAGTYEQYF. The CDR3, as DNA: TGTGCCAGCAGCTTAGCCGGGACCTACGAGCAGTACTTC.

The V call is TRBV11-2, the J call TRBJ1-4; 9 bases agree with TRBD1. V shed 5 bases, J shed 5 bases, and the junction held 9 bases outside the gene matches. CDR3 length: 16 residues. From germline, CDR1 is SGHAT and CDR2 FQNNGV. The chain's CDR3 is CASSRAQGAKNEKLFF. The CDR3 region has the DNA TGTGCCAGCAGCCGGGCACAGGGGGCGAAGAATGAAAAACTGTTTTTT.

This clone was observed a single time. J is TRBJ2-7 and V is TRBV19; TRBD2 agrees at 8 bases. The J segment lost 0 bases and the V segment lost 3 bases, leaving 4 bases of the junction unmatched. The CDR3 spans 15 residues. CDR1 is LNHDA and CDR2 is SQIVND in the germline V gene (reference sequence). In DNA, the CDR3 is TGTGCCAGTAGTATGGCGGGGGGCTTCTCCTACGAGCAGTACTTC. It is translated as CASSMAGGFSYEQYF.

This clone was counted a single time. The J gene is TRBJ2-3, the V gene TRBV5-6; maybe TRBD2 (6 bases). Germline CDR1 reads SGHDT; CDR2 reads YYEEEE. This CDR3 is built from 14 residues. V was trimmed by 4 bases and J by 3 bases, leaving 12 bases between them. CDR3 loop: CASSALANTDTQYF. For the CDR3, the DNA is TGTGCCAGCAGCGCCCTAGCGAATACAGATACGCAGTATTTT.

V is TRBV18 and J is TRBJ1-2, with a weak D call TRBD1 (6 bases). Germline V gene lookup returns CDR1 KGHSH and CDR2 LQKENI. The length of the CDR3 is 14 residues. Between the trimmed V and J ends, which lost 3 bases and 4 bases, there was a span of 12 bases. The CDR3 sequence is CASSPALQGYGYTF. The CDR3 DNA is TGTGCCAGCTCACCCGCCTTACAGGGCTATGGCTACACCTTC. Full variable domain (remainder filled in from reference TRBV18 and TRBJ1-2): NAGVMQNPRHLVRRRGQEARLRCSPMKGHSHVYWYRQLPEEGLKFMVYLQKENIIDESGMPKERFSAEFPKEGPSILRIQQVVRGDSAAYFCASSPALQGYGYTFGSGTRLTVV.

CDR3 nucleotides: TGCAGCGTTGGGCCCGAAGGGGGGACAGCCTCCTACAATGAGCAGTTCTTC. Translation: CSVGPEGGTASYNEQFF. The chain carries TRBV29-1 and TRBJ2-1; possibly TRBD1 for D (7 bases). Deletions cut 4 bases from V and 0 bases from J, with 19 bases between. Germline V CDR1 and CDR2: SQVTM, ANQGSEA. This CDR3 comprises 17 residues.

About this clone itself: Since the CDR3 does not end with the conserved phenylalanine or tryptophan, this likely comes from a read error. For the CDR3, the DNA is TGTGCCAGCACCCTTCTAACATTACGGGACCGCGCCGGGGGGGGCTACACCTGC. Amino acids: CASTLLTLRDRAGGGYTC. The chain uses TRBV28 and TRBJ1-2, with D tentatively TRBD1 (5 bases). The V gene lost 7 bases and the J gene lost 8 bases, with 32 bases spanning the gap. Germline V gives CDR1 MDHEN, CDR2 SYDVKM. The CDR3 contains 18 residues.

This sequence joins TRBV28 and TRBJ2-1; D not certain. The CDR3 loop spans 11 amino acids. Trimming left V 1 base short and J 9 bases short, with 4 bases between. Germline V gene sequence: CDR1 MDHEN, CDR2 SYDVKM. DNA of the CDR3: TGTGCCAGCAGTTTATATAGTGAGCAGTTCTTC. Translation: CASSLYSEQFF.

The V call is TRBV6-5, the J call TRBJ1-2; 10 bases agree with TRBD1. The CDR3 is made up of 13 amino acids. Germline V CDR1 and CDR2: MNHEY, SVGAGI. After removal of 6 bases from V and 7 bases from J, the junction contained 5 bases not matched to a gene. DNA for the CDR3: TGTGCCAGCAGGGTCGGGACAGGGGTTGGCTACACCTTC. This codes for CASRVGTGVGYTF.

This clone was seen a few times. The J gene is TRBJ1-5, the V gene TRBV27; 7 positions agree with TRBD1. The CDR3 sequence is 14 residues long. Looked up from germline, CDR1 is MNHEY and CDR2 is SMNVEV (reference sequence). Germline trimming cut 6 bases from V and 3 bases from J; bases unmatched to any gene: 5. The CDR3 region has the DNA TGTGCCAGCAGGCGCGGACAGGTCAATCAGCCCCAGCATTTT. Translated, it gives CASRRGQVNQPQHF.

The CDR3 nucleotides are TGTGCCAGCAGCCCAGCGGGACAACTAAATTCACCCCTCCACTTT. Translating gives CASSPAGQLNSPLHF. V gene TRBV7-2 combines with J gene TRBJ1-6, with a possible D match to TRBD1 (6 bases). The V end was cut by 5 bases, the J end by 7 bases, with 15 bases between. Germline V gene sequence: CDR1 SGHTA, CDR2 FQGNSA. The CDR3 spans 15 residues.